This TCR beta chain comes out of a study of tissue T cells after allogeneic stem cell transplantation. This CDR3 comprises 14 residues. The germline CDR1 and CDR2 sequences are MNHEY and SVGAGI. V lost 6 bases, J lost 2 bases, and 12 bases lay in between. This clone was observed a single time. No antigen is known for it. The study, taken as a whole, reports: Anatomically similar tissues had similar TCR repertoires within each patient.

Profiled with immunoSEQ multiplex PCR; TCRdb holds only in-frame clones, not every one. The sample comprises thousands of clones, approximately 84% of which are singletons, and 13% to 15% rests with the top ten. Here the sequenced sample was skin, taken at autopsy. The J gene is TRBJ2-3, the V gene TRBV6-5, with D tentatively TRBD2 (6 bases). The clonotype originates from a male patient aged 60 or older with steroid-refractory graft-versus-host disease after an allogeneic stem cell transplant. The graft donor may have given rise to some T cells. DNA for the CDR3: TGTGCCAGCAGATCGGGACTGCACACAGATACGCAGTATTTT. Its protein is CASRSGLHTDTQYF.